The clone carrying this T cell receptor beta chain was recorded a few times. This CDR3 comprises 15 residues. V lost 2 bases to trimming and J lost 5 bases, with 16 bases between them. Germline V CDR1 and CDR2: SGHRS, YFSETQ. This record comes from a study of response to subunit inactivated influenza vaccine. TCRdb independently ran MiXCR on the RT-PCR reads; one entry per CDR3 protein. The sample comprises roughly 500,000 distinct CDR3 sequences, 25% of which are singletons, and 1.9% rests with the top ten. This TCR was recovered from a man in his forties or fifties who received an inactivated influenza vaccine. The sample here was CD4+ T cells sorted from PBMCs, taken approximately 5 days after vaccination. The rearrangement joins TRBV5-1 to TRBJ2-5; a weak D match, TRBD1 (6 bases). Here the CDR3 DNA reads TGCGCCAGCAGCTTCCAGGGGTCCATAAGGGAGACCCAGTACTTC. Residues: CASSFQGSIRETQYF.